The 30 T cell receptor beta chains below all came from one sample that was sequenced in a study of identical twins. TCRdb passed the 5' RACE reads through MiXCR, listing each CDR3 protein once. The sample records approximately 210,000 distinct CDR3 sequences, around a tenth being singletons. Sequencing was done on a sample of memory (CD45RO+) T cells sorted from blood. These receptors all come from a woman under 30 in good health.

This clonotype was seen more than once but under ten times. V gene TRBV7-2 combines with J gene TRBJ1-5; no definite D call. V lost 5 bases and J lost 9, with 14 bases in between. Germline-derived CDR1 and CDR2 are SGHTA and FQGNSA. The CDR3 is 13 amino acids. The CDR3 DNA sequence: TGTGCCAGCAGCCAATCAGCGTGGCGGCCCCAGCATTTT. Its translation is CASSQSAWRPQHF.

The rearrangement joins TRBV6-1 to TRBJ2-3; 13 bases map to TRBD2. V shed 6 bases and J 9 bases; nucleotides not matched to a gene: 9. Germline values: CDR1 MNHNS, CDR2 SASEGT. The CDR3 extends over 15 amino acids. The CDR3 is CASRPSGTSGETQYF. The CDR3 DNA reads TGTGCCAGCAGGCCTTCCGGGACTAGCGGGGAGACGCAGTATTTT.

Only a few counts were recorded for this clonotype. The chain joins TRBV11-2 to TRBJ2-7; possible D gene TRBD1, 6 bases. With 1 base removed from V and 11 bases from J, the gap between germline ends came to 21 bases. The CDR3 runs to 15 residues. Germline CDR1 reads SGHAT; CDR2 reads FQNNGV. The CDR3, as DNA: TGTGCCAGCAGCTTAGGACAGGACCCCGGTCGTAGTAAGTACTTC. Translation: CASSLGQDPGRSKYF.

This clonotype was detected only a few times. The V and J genes are TRBV7-2 and TRBJ2-3, with a tentative D call TRBD2 (5 bases). Germline V gives CDR1 SGHTA, CDR2 FQGNSA. Trimming removed 5 bases at V and 5 bases at J, with 20 bases between. This CDR3 region has 16 residues. The DNA of the CDR3 is TGTGCCAGCAGCATGCAAAAGGGAGCAGGAATAGATACGCAGTATTTT. This gives the protein CASSMQKGAGIDTQYF.

This clonotype was seen at least ten times. The V and J genes are TRBV20-1 and TRBJ1-5; no clear D gene. V lost 2 bases and J 5 bases, leaving 10 bases between the germline ends. Germline-derived CDR1 and CDR2 are DFQATT and SNEGSKA (reference sequence). This CDR3 contains 13 residues. This CDR3 reads CSARRGVDQPQHF. Here the CDR3 DNA reads TGCAGTGCTAGACGGGGAGTAGATCAGCCCCAGCATTTT.

This clonotype was counted between two and nine times. The J gene is TRBJ2-1, the V gene TRBV20-1; 9 bases fit TRBD2. V shed 6 bases, J shed 3 bases, and the junction held 6 bases outside the gene matches. CDR1 DFQATT and CDR2 SNEGSKA come from the germline V gene (reference sequence). The CDR3 spans 14 residues. The CDR3 DNA follows: TGCAGTGCAAACGGACTAGCGAACTACAATGAGCAGTTCTTC. It yields the protein CSANGLANYNEQFF.

The table lists this clonotype with many counts. The rearrangement joins TRBV28 to TRBJ1-2; possible D gene TRBD1, 6 bases. V shed 4 bases and J shed 2 bases, with 8 bases lying between them. The CDR3 is 13 amino acids. Looked up from germline, CDR1 is MDHEN and CDR2 is SYDVKM. CDR3 region: CASSSTGNYGYTF. CDR3 nucleotide sequence: TGTGCCAGCAGTTCAACAGGGAACTATGGCTACACCTTC.

V gene TRBV7-3 combines with J gene TRBJ1-1; tentative D call: TRBD1 (6 bases). Germline CDR1 is SGHTA and CDR2 is FQGTGA. This CDR3 has 13 residues. The V end was cut by 8 bases, the J end by 1 base, with 11 bases between. CDR3 amino acids: CASGKQGNTEAFF. The CDR3 DNA reads TGTGCCAGCGGAAAACAGGGGAACACTGAAGCTTTCTTT.

Ten or more counts support this clonotype. The chain links TRBV7-2 to TRBJ1-1; D gene uncertain. Trimming took off 2 bases at V and 0 bases at J, with 16 bases between the two ends. The germline V gene encodes CDR1 SGHTA and CDR2 FQGNSA. This CDR3 region has 17 residues. CDR3 amino acids: CASSLRWGGIMNTEAFF. CDR3 nucleotides: TGTGCCAGCAGCTTAAGATGGGGAGGTATTATGAACACTGAAGCTTTCTTT.

This clonotype turned up a few times. The chain has TRBV20-1 and TRBJ1-6, with 8 bases matching TRBD1. The CDR3 consists of 13 residues. Germline values: CDR1 DFQATT, CDR2 SNEGSKA (reference sequence). V was clipped by 6 bases and J by 9 bases; unmatched bases: 7. CDR3 amino acids: CSALDRGGSPLHF. The CDR3 DNA is TGCAGTGCCCTAGACAGGGGAGGTTCACCCCTCCACTTT.

This clonotype has just a few counts. CDR3 residues: CASSQTGYLNEQFF. CDR3 in DNA: TGTGCCAGCAGCCAGACAGGGTATCTCAATGAGCAGTTCTTC. The V and J genes are TRBV25-1 and TRBJ2-1, with 7 bases matching TRBD1. This CDR3 has 14 amino acids. V dropped 6 bases and J dropped 6; count of bases not matched to a gene: 8. Germline V lookup: CDR1 MGHDK, CDR2 SYGVNS.

This clonotype was counted at least ten times. This chain joins TRBV24-1 and TRBJ2-1; perhaps TRBD2 as D (6 bases). Germline CDR1 reads KGHDR; CDR2 reads SFDVKD. V lost 5 bases and J 12 bases, leaving 16 bases between the germline ends. The CDR3 covers 13 residues. The CDR3 nucleotides are TGTGCCACCAGTGCCGATTCGGTGGGGGGGCAGTTCTTC. Its translation is CATSADSVGGQFF.

This clonotype was counted at least ten times. This chain joins TRBV4-2 and TRBJ2-5; TRBD2 aligns across 8 bases. With 4 bases clipped from V and 2 bases from J, the junction kept 6 bases outside the gene matches. This CDR3 has 15 residues. In germline, CDR1 is LGHNA, CDR2 YNFKEQ. The CDR3 protein is CASSPTQRGQETQYF. The CDR3 DNA is TGTGCCAGCAGCCCCACCCAGCGGGGGCAAGAGACCCAGTACTTC.

At least ten counts were recorded for this clonotype. The chain uses TRBV10-2 and TRBJ1-2, with unresolved D. V gave up 7 bases and J gave up 8 bases, with 23 bases separating them. Germline assignment: CDR1 WSHSY and CDR2 SAAADI. This CDR3 contains 15 residues. DNA for the CDR3: TGCGCCAGCATCCCACCAGAAGGAAGGGCGGGCGGCTACACCTTC. Its translation is CASIPPEGRAGGYTF.

This clonotype appeared a few times. For the CDR3, the DNA is TGCAGTGCTAGATTCGGGGGCATGAACACTGAAGCTTTCTTT. This codes for CSARFGGMNTEAFF. The chain employs TRBV20-1 and TRBJ1-1, with D perhaps TRBD1 (6 bases). V was trimmed by 2 bases and J by 0 bases, leaving 10 bases between them. This CDR3 spans 14 amino acids. Germline CDR1 is DFQATT and CDR2 is SNEGSKA (reference sequence).

The V call is TRBV19, the J call TRBJ1-1; 9 bases fit TRBD1. Germline loops: CDR1 LNHDA, CDR2 SQIVND (reference sequence). This CDR3 contains 15 residues. The J segment lost 3 bases and the V segment lost 5 bases, leaving 7 bases of the junction unmatched. The CDR3 loop reads CASSLRTGVDTEAFF. The CDR3 coding sequence is TGTGCCAGTAGTTTAAGGACAGGGGTTGACACTGAAGCTTTCTTT.

This clonotype showed up just a few times. V and J are TRBV2 and TRBJ1-5; D is undetermined. Germline CDR1 SNHLY, CDR2 FYNNEI. The CDR3 totals 13 residues. V lost 3 bases and J lost 7, with 10 bases in between. This CDR3 is CASSDPQSQPQHF. DNA of the CDR3: TGTGCCAGCAGTGACCCACAGAGCCAGCCCCAGCATTTT.

The V call is TRBV2, the J call TRBJ2-7; D is uncertain. The CDR3 runs 15 residues. V lost 6 bases to trimming and J lost 0 bases, with 15 bases between them. Germline V gene data show CDR1 as SNHLY and CDR2 as FYNNEI. The CDR3: CASRGMAVRSYEQYF. For the CDR3, the DNA is TGTGCCAGCAGGGGGATGGCCGTACGCTCCTACGAGCAGTACTTC.

This clonotype has a handful of counts. The rearrangement links TRBV24-1 to TRBJ2-1; 12 bases are a match to TRBD1. CDR3 length equals 14 residues. Germline-derived CDR1 and CDR2 are KGHDR and SFDVKD. Unmatched junction bases numbered 5, after V lost 6 bases and J lost 9 bases. CDR3 sequence (DNA): TGTGCCACCAGTCTGGGACAGGGGGCGTCTGAGCAGTTCTTC. It codes for CATSLGQGASEQFF.

The gene calls are TRBV6-1 and TRBJ1-2; 9 nucleotides align to TRBD1. Germline CDR1 reads MNHNS; CDR2 reads SASEGT. CDR3 length: 13 amino acids. V dropped 5 bases and J dropped 4; count of bases not matched to a gene: 2. The CDR3 is CASSKDRGYGYTF. The CDR3 DNA reads TGTGCCAGCAGTAAGGACAGGGGCTATGGCTACACCTTC.

The chain joins TRBV6-4 to TRBJ1-1; perhaps TRBD1 as D (5 bases). Germline V gene data show CDR1 as MRHNA and CDR2 as SNTAGT. This CDR3 spans 14 amino acids. V lost 3 bases, J lost 5 bases, and 13 bases lay in between. CDR3 nucleotide sequence: TGTGCCAGCAGTGAACAGGCTTATGGTACTGAAGCTTTCTTT. Protein sequence: CASSEQAYGTEAFF.

This clonotype was seen repeatedly, ten times or more. The chain employs TRBV24-1 and TRBJ2-3; the D gene could be TRBD1 or TRBD2 (5 bases each). The CDR3 sequence is 15 residues long. Deletions cut 3 bases from V and 0 bases from J, with 9 bases between. Germline-derived CDR1 and CDR2 are KGHDR and SFDVKD. DNA for the CDR3: TGTGCCACCAGTGATGCCCGGGACAGCACAGATACGCAGTATTTT. It yields the protein CATSDARDSTDTQYF.

This clonotype was detected only a few times. The chain uses TRBV20-1 and TRBJ1-1; 7 positions match TRBD1. The length of the CDR3 is 14 residues. CDR1 DFQATT and CDR2 SNEGSKA come from the germline V gene (reference sequence). V was pared by 1 base and J by 3 bases, with 5 bases of the junction left unmatched. CDR3 protein: CSARGTGEYTEAFF. As DNA, the CDR3 is TGCAGTGCTAGAGGAACAGGGGAGTACACTGAAGCTTTCTTT.

This clonotype occurred many times. The V gene is TRBV12-3 or TRBV12-4, the J gene TRBJ2-4, with D tentatively TRBD2 (5 bases). V shed 3 bases and J shed 6 bases, with 12 bases lying between them. CDR3 length: 14 residues. CDR3 residues: CASSFAAGGNIQYF. The CDR3 DNA sequence: TGTGCCAGCAGTTTCGCCGCGGGTGGAAACATTCAGTACTTC.

The chain couples TRBV3-1 to TRBJ2-7; a possible D gene is TRBD1 (7 bases). The CDR3 sequence is 16 residues long. Germline CDR1 LGHDT, CDR2 YNNKEL (reference sequence). V was pared by 1 base and J by 5 bases, with 18 bases between. The CDR3 reads CASSQGWAGQMNEQYF. Here the CDR3 DNA reads TGTGCCAGCAGCCAAGGTTGGGCGGGACAGATGAACGAGCAGTACTTC.

The V call is TRBV20-1, the J call TRBJ2-5; 7 bases align to TRBD1. V gave up 6 bases and J gave up 5 bases; unmatched junction bases: 12. This CDR3 is 14 amino acids long. From germline, CDR1 is DFQATT and CDR2 SNEGSKA (reference sequence). CDR3 DNA: TGCAGTGCGCCGCCGACAGGGATGGGGGAGACCCAGTACTTC. Translation gives CSAPPTGMGETQYF.

The chain is built from TRBV27 and TRBJ2-1, with TRBD1 matching over 8 bases. The CDR3 extends over 13 amino acids. Looked up from germline, CDR1 is MNHEY and CDR2 is SMNVEV (reference sequence). Trimming cost V 5 bases and J 10 bases; bases outside gene matches: 7. CDR3 sequence (DNA): TGTGCCAGCAGTCTTCGACAGGGGCAAGAGCAGTTCTTC. Amino acid sequence: CASSLRQGQEQFF.

This clonotype was seen repeatedly, ten times or more. The rearrangement joins TRBV20-1 to TRBJ1-4, with 11 nucleotides matching TRBD1. CDR1 DFQATT and CDR2 SNEGSKA come from the germline V gene (reference sequence). The CDR3 is 15 amino acids. V shed 2 bases and J 8 bases; nucleotides not matched to a gene: 7. Written as DNA, the CDR3 is TGCAGTGCTAGATTCCCGGGACAGGGGGGAGAAAAACTGTTTTTT. This codes for CSARFPGQGGEKLFF.

At least ten counts were recorded for this clonotype. V usage is TRBV12-3 or TRBV12-4 and J usage is TRBJ2-3, with no clear D. This CDR3 comprises 11 residues. The ends were cut back, 8 bases at V and 4 bases at J, with 7 bases in the middle. DNA for the CDR3: TGTGCCAGCGGACCAGCAGATACGCAGTATTTT. Protein: CASGPADTQYF.

V gene TRBV3-1 combines with J gene TRBJ2-3; D is unresolved. With 3 bases removed from V and 2 bases from J, the gap between germline ends came to 12 bases. This CDR3 is 15 amino acids long. The germline gives CDR1 LGHDT, CDR2 YNNKEL (reference sequence). The CDR3 here is CASSHIAEFTDTQYF. The CDR3 region has the DNA TGTGCCAGCAGCCATATAGCCGAATTCACAGATACGCAGTATTTT.